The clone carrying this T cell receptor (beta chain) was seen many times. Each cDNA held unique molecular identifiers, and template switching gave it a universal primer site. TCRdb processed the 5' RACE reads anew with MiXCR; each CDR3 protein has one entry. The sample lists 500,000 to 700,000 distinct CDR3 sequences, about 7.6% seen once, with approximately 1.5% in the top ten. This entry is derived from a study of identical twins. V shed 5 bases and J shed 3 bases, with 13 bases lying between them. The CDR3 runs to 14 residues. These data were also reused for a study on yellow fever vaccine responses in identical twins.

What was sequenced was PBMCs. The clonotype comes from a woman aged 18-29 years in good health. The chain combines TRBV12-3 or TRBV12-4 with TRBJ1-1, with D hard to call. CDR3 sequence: CASSLDRADTEAFF. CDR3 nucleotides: TGTGCCAGCAGTCTAGACCGGGCCGACACTGAAGCTTTCTTT.